The 6 T cell receptor beta chains below all came from one sample that was sequenced in a study of Ad26.COV2.S vaccination and SARS-CoV-2 variants. Measured with immunoSEQ multiplex PCR; TCRdb has only the in-frame clones, and not every one. The profile shows about 680,000 clones, more than 80% of them singletons. The treatment here: roughly 19 received Ad26.COV2.S at low or high dose, single or two shots; 5 received placebo; per-sample allocation not given. Specimen acquisition occurred on day 63 following the initial vaccine or placebo injection. Sequences were derived from peripheral blood, sampled in a trial of Ad26.COV2.S vaccine versus placebo. The origin of the receptors is a person between 18 and 59 years old who received the Ad26.COV2.S COVID-19 vaccine or a placebo.

The chain links TRBV6-4 to TRBJ2-1; TRBD2 matches at 11 bases. The CDR3 consists of 17 residues. In germline, CDR1 is MRHNA, CDR2 SNTAGT. J lost 2 bases, V lost 2 bases, and 5 bases had no gene match. DNA of the CDR3: TGTGCCAGCAGTGACGGGGCACTAGCGGGGGCCTACAATGAGCAGTTCTTC. This sequence encodes CASSDGALAGAYNEQFF.

The chain uses TRBV14 and TRBJ1-5; D unclear. The germline V gene has CDR1 SGHDN and CDR2 FVKESK. The CDR3 has 12 amino acids. Between the trimmed V and J ends, which lost 1 base and 7 bases, there was a span of 5 bases. CDR3 sequence (DNA): TGTGCCAGCAGCCAAGGGAGGCAGCCCCAGCATTTT. This sequence encodes CASSQGRQPQHF.

This clone was recorded only once. CDR3 coding DNA: TGTGCCAGCAGCGGGACAGGGTTTCAGCCCCAGCATTTT. It yields the protein CASSGTGFQPQHF. The chain joins TRBV7-9 to TRBJ1-5; 9 bases map to TRBD1. In germline, CDR1 is SEHNR, CDR2 FQNEAQ (reference sequence). Unmatched junction bases numbered 2, after V lost 5 bases and J lost 6 bases. CDR3 length equals 13 residues.

This clone was detected only once. The CDR3 sequence is CASSQDLGNGDTQYF. CDR3 sequence (DNA): TGCGCCAGCAGCCAAGATTTAGGGAACGGAGATACGCAGTATTTT. The chain links TRBV4-3 to TRBJ2-3; D unclear. The CDR3 loop spans 15 amino acids. Germline V gene lookup returns CDR1 LGHNA and CDR2 YSLEER. Trimming took 0 bases from V and 5 from J, leaving 12 bases between them.

The rearrangement links TRBV5-1 to TRBJ2-1; TRBD2 matches 7 bases. V shed 0 bases and J 4 bases; nucleotides not matched to a gene: 4. Germline V gives CDR1 SGHRS, CDR2 YFSETQ. CDR3 length: 15 amino acids. CDR3 nucleotide sequence: TGCGCCAGCAGCTTGGAGACTAGCAGATACAATGAGCAGTTCTTC. The encoded protein is CASSLETSRYNEQFF. Looking up the rest from reference TRBV5-1 and TRBJ2-1 gives the full variable domain: KAGVTQTPRYLIKTRGQQVTLSCSPISGHRSVSWYQQTPGQGLQFLFEYFSETQRNKGNFPGRFSGRQFSNSRSEMNVSTLELGDSALYLCASSLETSRYNEQFFGPGTRLTVL.

This clone was found a few times. The J gene is TRBJ2-7, the V gene TRBV30; TRBD1 agrees at 8 bases. Germline lookup yields CDR1 GTSNPN and CDR2 SVGIG (reference sequence). This CDR3 is built from 13 residues. V gave up 7 bases and J gave up 3 bases; unmatched junction bases: 8. Here the CDR3 DNA reads TGTGCCTTGGACAGGGCCGCCGGCTACGAGCAGTACTTC. Its translation is CALDRAAGYEQYF. Full variable domain (remainder filled in from reference TRBV30 and TRBJ2-7): SQTIHQWPATLVQPVGSPLSLECTVEGTSNPNLYWYRQAAGRGLQLLFYSVGIGQISSEVPQNLSASRPQDRQFILSSKKLLLSDSGFYLCALDRAAGYEQYFGPGTRLTVT.